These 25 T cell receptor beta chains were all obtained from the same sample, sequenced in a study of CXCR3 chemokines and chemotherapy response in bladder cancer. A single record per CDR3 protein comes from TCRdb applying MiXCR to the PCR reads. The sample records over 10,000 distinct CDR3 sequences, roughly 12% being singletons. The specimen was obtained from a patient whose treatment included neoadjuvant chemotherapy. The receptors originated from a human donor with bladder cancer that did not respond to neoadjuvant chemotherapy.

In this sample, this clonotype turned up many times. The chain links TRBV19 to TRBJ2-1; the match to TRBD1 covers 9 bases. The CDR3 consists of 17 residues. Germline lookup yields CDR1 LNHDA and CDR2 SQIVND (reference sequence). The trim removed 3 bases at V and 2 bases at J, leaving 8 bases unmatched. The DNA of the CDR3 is TGTGCCAGTAGTATTCGGGGACAGGGTAGTACCTACAATGAGCAGTTCTTC. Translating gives CASSIRGQGSTYNEQFF.

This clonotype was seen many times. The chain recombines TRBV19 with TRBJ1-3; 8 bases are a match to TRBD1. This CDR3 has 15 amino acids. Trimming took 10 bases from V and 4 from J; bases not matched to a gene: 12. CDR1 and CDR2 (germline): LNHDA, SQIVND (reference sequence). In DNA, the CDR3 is TGTGCCACTTCGAGAGGGGGACAGGTGGGAAACACCATATATTTT. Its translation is CATSRGGQVGNTIYF.

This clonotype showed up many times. CDR3 DNA: TGTGCCAGCAGTTACTCAAGCGGCGGGGAGCTGTTTTTT. Protein: CASSYSSGGELFF. The chain uses TRBV6-5 and TRBJ2-2, with D maybe TRBD2 (5 bases). The CDR3 runs to 13 residues. Germline lookup yields CDR1 MNHEY and CDR2 SVGAGI. The germline V and J ends were trimmed by 0 bases and 7 bases, with 6 bases remaining between them.

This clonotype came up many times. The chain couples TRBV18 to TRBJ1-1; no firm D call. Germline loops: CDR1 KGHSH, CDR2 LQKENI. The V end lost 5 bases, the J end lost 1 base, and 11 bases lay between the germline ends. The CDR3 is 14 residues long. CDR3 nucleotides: TGTGCCAGCTCAACGACGATAAAGAACACTGAAGCTTTCTTT. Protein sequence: CASSTTIKNTEAFF.

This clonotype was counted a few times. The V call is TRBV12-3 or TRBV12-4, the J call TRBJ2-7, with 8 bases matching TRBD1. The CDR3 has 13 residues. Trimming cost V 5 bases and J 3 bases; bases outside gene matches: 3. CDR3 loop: CASSATGVYEQYF. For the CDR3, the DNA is TGTGCCAGCAGTGCGACAGGGGTCTACGAGCAGTACTTC.

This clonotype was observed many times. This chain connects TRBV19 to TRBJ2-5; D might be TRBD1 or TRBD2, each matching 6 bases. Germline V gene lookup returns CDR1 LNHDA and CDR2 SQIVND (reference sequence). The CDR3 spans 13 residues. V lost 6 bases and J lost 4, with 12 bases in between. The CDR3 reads CASRKRGAETQYF. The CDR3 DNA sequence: TGTGCCAGTAGGAAAAGGGGGGCAGAGACCCAGTACTTC.

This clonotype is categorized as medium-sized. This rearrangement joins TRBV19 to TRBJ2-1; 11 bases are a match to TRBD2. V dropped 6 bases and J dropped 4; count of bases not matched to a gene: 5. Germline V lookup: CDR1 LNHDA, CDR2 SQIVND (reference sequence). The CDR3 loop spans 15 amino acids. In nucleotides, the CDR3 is TGTGCCAGTAGCTTAGCGGGAGGGGGGTACAATGAGCAGTTCTTC. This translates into CASSLAGGGYNEQFF.

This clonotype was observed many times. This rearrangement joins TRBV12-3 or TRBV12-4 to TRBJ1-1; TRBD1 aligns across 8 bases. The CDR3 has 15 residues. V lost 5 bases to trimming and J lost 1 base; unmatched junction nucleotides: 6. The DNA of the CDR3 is TGTGCCAGCAGTCCCTCGACAGGGGCGAACACTGAAGCTTTCTTT. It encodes CASSPSTGANTEAFF.

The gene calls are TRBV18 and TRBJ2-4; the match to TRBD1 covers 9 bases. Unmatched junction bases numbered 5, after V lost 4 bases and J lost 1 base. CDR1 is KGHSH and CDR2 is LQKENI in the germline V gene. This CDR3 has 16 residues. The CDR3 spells CASSQGTGMAKNIQYF. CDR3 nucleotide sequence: TGTGCCAGCTCACAAGGGACAGGGATGGCCAAAAACATTCAGTACTTC.

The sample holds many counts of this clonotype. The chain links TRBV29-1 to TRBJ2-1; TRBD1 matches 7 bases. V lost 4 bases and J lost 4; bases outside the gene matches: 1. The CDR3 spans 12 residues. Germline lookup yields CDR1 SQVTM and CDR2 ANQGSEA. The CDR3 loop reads CSVGTGYNEQFF. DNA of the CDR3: TGCAGCGTTGGGACAGGATACAATGAGCAGTTCTTC.

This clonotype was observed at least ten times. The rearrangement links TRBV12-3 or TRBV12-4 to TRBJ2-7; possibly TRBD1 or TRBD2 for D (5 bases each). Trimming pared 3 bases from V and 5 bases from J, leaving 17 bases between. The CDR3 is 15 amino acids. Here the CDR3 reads CASSFSSGLRDEQYF. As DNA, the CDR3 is TGTGCCAGCAGTTTCTCGTCGGGGCTACGCGACGAGCAGTACTTC.

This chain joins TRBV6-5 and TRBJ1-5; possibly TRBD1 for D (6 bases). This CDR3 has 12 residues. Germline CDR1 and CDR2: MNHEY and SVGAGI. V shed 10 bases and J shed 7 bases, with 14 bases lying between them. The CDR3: CATKKGGQPQHF. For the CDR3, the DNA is TGTGCCACTAAGAAGGGGGGACAGCCCCAGCATTTT.

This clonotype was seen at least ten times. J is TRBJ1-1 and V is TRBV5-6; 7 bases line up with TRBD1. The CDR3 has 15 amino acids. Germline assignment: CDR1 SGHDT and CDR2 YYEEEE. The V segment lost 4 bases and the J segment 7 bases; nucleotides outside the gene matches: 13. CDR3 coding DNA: TGTGCCAGCAGCCACAGGGGTTTACTCCCCGTTGAAGCTTTCTTT. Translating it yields CASSHRGLLPVEAFF.

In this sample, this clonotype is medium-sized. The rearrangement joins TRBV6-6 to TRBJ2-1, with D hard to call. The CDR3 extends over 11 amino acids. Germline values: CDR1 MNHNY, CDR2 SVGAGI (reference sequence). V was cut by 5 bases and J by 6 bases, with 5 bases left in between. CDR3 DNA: TGTGCCAGCAGTATCCTCAATGAGCAGTTCTTC. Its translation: CASSILNEQFF.

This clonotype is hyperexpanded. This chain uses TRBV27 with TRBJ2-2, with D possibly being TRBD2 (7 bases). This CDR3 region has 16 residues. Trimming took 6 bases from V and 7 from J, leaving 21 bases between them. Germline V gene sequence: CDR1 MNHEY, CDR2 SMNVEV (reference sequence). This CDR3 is CASSPGGGAGNGELFF. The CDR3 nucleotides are TGTGCCAGCAGCCCTGGGGGGGGCGCGGGTAACGGGGAGCTGTTTTTT.

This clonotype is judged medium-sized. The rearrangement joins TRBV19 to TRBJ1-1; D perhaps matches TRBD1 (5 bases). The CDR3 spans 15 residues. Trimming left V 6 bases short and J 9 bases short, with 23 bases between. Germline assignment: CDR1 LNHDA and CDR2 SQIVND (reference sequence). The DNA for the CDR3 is TGTGCCAGTAGCAAATTTCCAGGGTTGCTGCCTCAAGCTTTCTTT. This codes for CASSKFPGLLPQAFF.

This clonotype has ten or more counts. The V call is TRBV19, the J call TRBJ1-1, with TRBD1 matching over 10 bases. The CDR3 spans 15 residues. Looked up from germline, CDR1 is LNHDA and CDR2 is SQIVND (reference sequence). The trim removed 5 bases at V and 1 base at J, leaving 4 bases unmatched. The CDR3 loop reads CASSPWTGGNTEAFF. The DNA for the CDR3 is TGTGCCAGTAGTCCCTGGACAGGGGGGAACACTGAAGCTTTCTTT. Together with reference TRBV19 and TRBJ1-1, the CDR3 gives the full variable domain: DGGITQSPKYLFRKEGQNVTLSCEQNLNHDAMYWYRQDPGQGLRLIYYSQIVNDFQKGDIAEGYSVSREKKESFPLTVTSAQKNPTAFYLCASSPWTGGNTEAFFGQGTRLTVV.

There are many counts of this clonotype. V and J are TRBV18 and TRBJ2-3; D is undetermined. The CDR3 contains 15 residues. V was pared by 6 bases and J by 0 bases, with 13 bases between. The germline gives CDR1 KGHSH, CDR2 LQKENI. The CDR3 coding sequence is TGTGCCAGCTCCCCCCTCCCGGAGAGCACAGATACGCAGTATTTT. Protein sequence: CASSPLPESTDTQYF.

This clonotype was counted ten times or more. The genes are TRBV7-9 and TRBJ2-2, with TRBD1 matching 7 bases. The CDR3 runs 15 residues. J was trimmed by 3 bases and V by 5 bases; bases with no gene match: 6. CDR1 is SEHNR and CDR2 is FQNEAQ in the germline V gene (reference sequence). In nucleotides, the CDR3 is TGTGCCAGCAGCCTACAGGGGCAGGACACCGGGGAGCTGTTTTTT. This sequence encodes CASSLQGQDTGELFF.

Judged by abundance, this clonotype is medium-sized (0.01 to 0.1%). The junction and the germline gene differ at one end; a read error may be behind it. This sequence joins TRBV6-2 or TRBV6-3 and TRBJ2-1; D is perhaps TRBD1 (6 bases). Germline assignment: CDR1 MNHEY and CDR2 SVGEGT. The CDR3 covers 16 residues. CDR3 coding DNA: TGTGCCAGCAGTTACCCCAGGAAAGCCCGACAGGTAGGTTTGTCCTTC. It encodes CASSYPRKARQVGLSF.

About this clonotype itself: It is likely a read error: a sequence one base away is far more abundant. The CDR3 reads CASRDRGGPNTQYF. In DNA form, the CDR3 reads TGTGCCAGCAGGGACAGGGGGGGACCAAATACGCAGTATTTT. The V call is TRBV6-1, the J call TRBJ2-3; 10 bases agree with TRBD1. Unmatched junction bases numbered 7, after V lost 6 bases and J lost 7 bases. Looked up from germline, CDR1 is MNHNS and CDR2 is SASEGT. The CDR3 is made up of 14 amino acids.

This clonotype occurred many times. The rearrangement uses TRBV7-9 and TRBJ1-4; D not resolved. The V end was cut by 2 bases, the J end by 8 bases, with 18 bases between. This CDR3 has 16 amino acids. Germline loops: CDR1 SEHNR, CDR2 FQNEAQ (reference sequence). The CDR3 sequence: CASSLSGGGVGEKLFF. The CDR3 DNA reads TGTGCCAGCAGCTTAAGTGGAGGCGGAGTTGGAGAAAAACTGTTTTTT.

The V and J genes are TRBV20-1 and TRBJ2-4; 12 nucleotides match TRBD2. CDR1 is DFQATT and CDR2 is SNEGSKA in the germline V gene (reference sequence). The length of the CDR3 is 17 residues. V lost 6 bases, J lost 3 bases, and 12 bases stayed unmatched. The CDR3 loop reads CSATTSGRMLVKNIQYF. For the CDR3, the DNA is TGCAGTGCAACTACTAGCGGGAGGATGCTAGTCAAAAACATTCAGTACTTC.

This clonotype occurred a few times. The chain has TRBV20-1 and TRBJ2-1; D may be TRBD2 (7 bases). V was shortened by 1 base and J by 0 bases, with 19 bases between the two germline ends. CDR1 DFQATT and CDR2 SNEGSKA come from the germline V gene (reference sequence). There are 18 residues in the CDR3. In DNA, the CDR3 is TGCAGTGCTAGAGCCCCCTCTATTCGGGGGGCCTCCTACAATGAGCAGTTCTTC. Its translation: CSARAPSIRGASYNEQFF.

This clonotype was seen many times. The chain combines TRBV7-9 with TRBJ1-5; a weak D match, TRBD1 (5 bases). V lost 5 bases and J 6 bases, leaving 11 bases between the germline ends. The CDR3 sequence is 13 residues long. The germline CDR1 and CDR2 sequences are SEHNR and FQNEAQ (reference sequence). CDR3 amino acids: CASSVIQGQPQHF. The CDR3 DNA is TGTGCCAGCAGCGTGATCCAGGGTCAGCCCCAGCATTTT.